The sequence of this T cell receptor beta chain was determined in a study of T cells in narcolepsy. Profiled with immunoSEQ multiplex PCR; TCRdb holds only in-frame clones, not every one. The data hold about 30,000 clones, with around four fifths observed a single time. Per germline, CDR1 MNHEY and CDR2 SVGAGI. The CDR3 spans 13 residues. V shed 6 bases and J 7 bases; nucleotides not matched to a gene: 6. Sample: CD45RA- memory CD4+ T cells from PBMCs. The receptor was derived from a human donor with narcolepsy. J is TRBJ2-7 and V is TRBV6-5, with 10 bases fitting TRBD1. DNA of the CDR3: TGTGCCAGCAGCCAGCGGACAGGGGGAGAGCAGTACTTC. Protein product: CASSQRTGGEQYF.